This T cell receptor (beta chain) is from a study of blood T cell repertoires in COVID-19. The germline CDR1 and CDR2 sequences are SNHLY and FYNNEI. V was pared by 8 bases and J by 4 bases, with 17 bases between. The length of the CDR3 is 15 residues. Using immunoSEQ multiplex PCR, the repertoire was profiled, and TCRdb retains in-frame clones only, with some absent. The profile covers about 88,000 clones, with 75% to 90% appearing a single time and roughly 10% taken by the ten largest. The sequenced sample was peripheral blood. The TCR comes from a human donor in a cohort sampled during active COVID-19. The chain recombines TRBV2 with TRBJ1-4; tentatively, D is TRBD1 (6 bases). DNA of the CDR3: TGTGCCAGCCGGGCACAGGGTGGGGTTAATGAAAAACTGTTTTTT. It encodes CASRAQGGVNEKLFF.